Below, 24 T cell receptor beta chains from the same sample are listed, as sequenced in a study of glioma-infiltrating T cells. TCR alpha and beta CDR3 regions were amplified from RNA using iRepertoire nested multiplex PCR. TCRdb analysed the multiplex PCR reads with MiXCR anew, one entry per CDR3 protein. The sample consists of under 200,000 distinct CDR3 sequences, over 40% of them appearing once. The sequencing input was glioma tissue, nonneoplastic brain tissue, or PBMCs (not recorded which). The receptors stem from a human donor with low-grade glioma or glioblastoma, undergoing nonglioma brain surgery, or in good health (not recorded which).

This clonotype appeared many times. This CDR3 is CASSGSASGSGYEQFF. CDR3 nucleotides: TGTGCCAGCAGTGGTAGCGCTAGCGGGAGCGGCTATGAGCAGTTCTTC. The chain joins TRBV27 to TRBJ2-1; the match to TRBD2 covers 10 bases. The CDR3 totals 16 residues. The trim removed 5 bases at V and 8 bases at J, leaving 12 bases unmatched. Per germline, CDR1 MNHEY and CDR2 SMNVEV (reference sequence).

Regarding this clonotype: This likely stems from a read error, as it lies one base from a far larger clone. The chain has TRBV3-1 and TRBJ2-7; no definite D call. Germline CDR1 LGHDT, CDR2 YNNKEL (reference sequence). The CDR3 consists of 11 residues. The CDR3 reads CASSRSYEEYF. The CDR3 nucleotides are TGTGCCAGCAGCCGCTCCTACGAGGAGTACTTC.

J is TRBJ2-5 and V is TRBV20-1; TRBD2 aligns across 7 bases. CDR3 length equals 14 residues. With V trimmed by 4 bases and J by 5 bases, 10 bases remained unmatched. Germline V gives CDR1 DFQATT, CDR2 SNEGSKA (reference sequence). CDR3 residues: CSAKKGEGLETQYF. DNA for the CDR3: TGCAGTGCTAAGAAAGGGGAGGGCCTCGAGACCCAGTACTTC.

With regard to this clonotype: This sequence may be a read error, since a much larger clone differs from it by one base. The CDR3 is CASSPKPDGTQYF. The DNA of the CDR3 is TGTGCCAGCAGTCCAAAGCCGGATGGGACCCAGTACTTC. V and J are TRBV2 and TRBJ2-5; D is unclear. V lost 5 bases and J lost 7, with 14 bases in between. The CDR3 runs to 13 residues. In germline, CDR1 is SNHLY, CDR2 FYNNEI. The full variable domain, rest sourced from reference TRBV2 and TRBJ2-5, is EPEVTQTPSHQVTQMGQEVILRCVPISNHLYFYWYRQILGQKVEFLVSFYNNEISEKSEIFDDQFSVERPDGSNFTLKIRSTKLEDSAMYFCASSPKPDGTQYFGPGTRLLVL.

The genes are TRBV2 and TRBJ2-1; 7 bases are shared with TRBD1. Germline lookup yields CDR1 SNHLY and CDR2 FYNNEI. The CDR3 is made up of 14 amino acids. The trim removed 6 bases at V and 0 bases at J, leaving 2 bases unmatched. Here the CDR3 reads CASRDRSSYNEQFF. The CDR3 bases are TGTGCCAGCAGGGACAGGAGCTCCTACAATGAGCAGTTCTTC.

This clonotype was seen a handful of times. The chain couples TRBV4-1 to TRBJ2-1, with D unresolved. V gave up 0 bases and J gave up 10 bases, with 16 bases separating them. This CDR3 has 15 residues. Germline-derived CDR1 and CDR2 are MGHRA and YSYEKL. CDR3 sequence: CASSQDHPTPREQFF. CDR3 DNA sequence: TGCGCCAGCAGCCAAGATCACCCGACTCCAAGGGAGCAGTTCTTC.

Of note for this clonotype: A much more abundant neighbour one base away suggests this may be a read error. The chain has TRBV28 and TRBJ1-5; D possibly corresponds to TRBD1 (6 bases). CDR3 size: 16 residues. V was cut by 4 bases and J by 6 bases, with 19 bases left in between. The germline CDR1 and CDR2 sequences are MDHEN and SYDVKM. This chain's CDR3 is CASSWDTGDMAQPQHF. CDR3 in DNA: TGTGCCAGCAGTTGGGACACCGGGGACATGGCTCAGCCCCAGCATTTT.

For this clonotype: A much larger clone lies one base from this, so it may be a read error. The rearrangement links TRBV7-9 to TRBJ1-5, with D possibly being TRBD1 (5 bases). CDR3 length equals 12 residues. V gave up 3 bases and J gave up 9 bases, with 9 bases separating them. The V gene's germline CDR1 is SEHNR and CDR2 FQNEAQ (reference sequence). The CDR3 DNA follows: TGTGCCAGCAGCTTTACAGGAGGGCCCCAGCATTTT. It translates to CASSFTGGPQHF.

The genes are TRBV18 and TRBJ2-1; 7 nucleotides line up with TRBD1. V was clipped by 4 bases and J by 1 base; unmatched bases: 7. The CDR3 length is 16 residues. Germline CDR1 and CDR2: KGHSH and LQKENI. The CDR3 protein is CASSLKQGPSYNEQFF. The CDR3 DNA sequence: TGTGCCAGCTCACTTAAACAGGGGCCATCCTACAATGAGCAGTTCTTC.

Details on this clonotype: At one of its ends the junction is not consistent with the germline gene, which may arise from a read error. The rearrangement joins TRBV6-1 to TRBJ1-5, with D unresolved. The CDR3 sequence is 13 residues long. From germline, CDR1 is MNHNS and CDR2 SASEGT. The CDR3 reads CARSEAWDQTQHF. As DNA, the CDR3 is TGTGCCAGGAGTGAAGCTTGGGATCAGACCCAGCATTTT.

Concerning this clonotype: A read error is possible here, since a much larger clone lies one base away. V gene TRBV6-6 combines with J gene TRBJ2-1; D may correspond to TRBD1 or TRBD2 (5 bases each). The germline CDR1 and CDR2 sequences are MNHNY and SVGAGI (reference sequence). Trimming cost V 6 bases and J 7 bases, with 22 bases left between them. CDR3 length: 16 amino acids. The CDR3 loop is CASSRKLGTGPNEQFF. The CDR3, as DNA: TGTGCCAGCAGCCGCAAACTAGGGACCGGGCCGAATGAGCAGTTCTTC.

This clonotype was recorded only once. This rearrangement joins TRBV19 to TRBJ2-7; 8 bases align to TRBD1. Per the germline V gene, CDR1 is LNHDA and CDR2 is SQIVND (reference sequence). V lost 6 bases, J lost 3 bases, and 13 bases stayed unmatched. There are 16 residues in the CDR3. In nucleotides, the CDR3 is TGTGCCAGTAGCCCTTCTGGACAGGGAGGCAGCTACGAGCAGTACTTC. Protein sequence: CASSPSGQGGSYEQYF.

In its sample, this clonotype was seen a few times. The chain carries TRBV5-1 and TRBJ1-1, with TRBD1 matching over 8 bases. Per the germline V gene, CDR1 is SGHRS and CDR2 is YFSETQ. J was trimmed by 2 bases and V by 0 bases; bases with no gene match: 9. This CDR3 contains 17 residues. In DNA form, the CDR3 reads TGCGCCAGCAGCTTGGCCCCAGGACAGGGTTTAAACACTGAAGCTTTCTTT. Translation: CASSLAPGQGLNTEAFF. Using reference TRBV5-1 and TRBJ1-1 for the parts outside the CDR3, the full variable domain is KAGVTQTPRYLIKTRGQQVTLSCSPISGHRSVSWYQQTPGQGLQFLFEYFSETQRNKGNFPGRFSGRQFSNSRSEMNVSTLELGDSALYLCASSLAPGQGLNTEAFFGQGTRLTVV.

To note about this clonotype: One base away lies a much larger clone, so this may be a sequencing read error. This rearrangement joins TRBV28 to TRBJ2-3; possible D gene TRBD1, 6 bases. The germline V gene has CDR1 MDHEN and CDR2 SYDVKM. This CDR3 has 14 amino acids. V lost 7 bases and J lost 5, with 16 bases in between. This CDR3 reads CASTQQGSEDTQYF. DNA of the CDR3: TGTGCCAGCACACAACAGGGTAGCGAAGATACGCAGTATTTT.

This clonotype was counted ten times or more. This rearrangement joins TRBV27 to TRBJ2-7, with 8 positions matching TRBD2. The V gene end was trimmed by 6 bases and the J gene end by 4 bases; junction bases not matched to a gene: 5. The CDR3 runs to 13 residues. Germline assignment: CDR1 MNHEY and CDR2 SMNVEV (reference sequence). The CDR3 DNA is TGTGCCAGCAGGGCTAGCGGGTATTACGAGCAGTACTTC. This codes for CASRASGYYEQYF.

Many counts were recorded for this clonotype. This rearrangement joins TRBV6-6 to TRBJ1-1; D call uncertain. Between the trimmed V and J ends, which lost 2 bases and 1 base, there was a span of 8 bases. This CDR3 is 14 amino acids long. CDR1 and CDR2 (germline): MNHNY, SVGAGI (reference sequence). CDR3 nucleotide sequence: TGTGCCAGCAGTTACGAGAGCGGGAACACTGAAGCTTTCTTT. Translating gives CASSYESGNTEAFF.

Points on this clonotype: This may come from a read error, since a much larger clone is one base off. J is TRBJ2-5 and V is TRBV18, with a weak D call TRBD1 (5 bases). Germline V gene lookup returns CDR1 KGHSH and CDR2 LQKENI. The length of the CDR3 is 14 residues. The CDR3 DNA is TGTGCCGGCTCATATCGACAGACGCAAGAGACCCAGTACTTC. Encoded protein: CAGSYRQTQETQYF.

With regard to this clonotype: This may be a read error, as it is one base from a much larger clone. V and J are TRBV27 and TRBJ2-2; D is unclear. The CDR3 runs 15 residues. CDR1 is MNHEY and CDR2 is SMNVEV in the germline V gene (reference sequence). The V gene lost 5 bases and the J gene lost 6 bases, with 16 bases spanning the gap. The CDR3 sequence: CASSTYFPRPGELFF. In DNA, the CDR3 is TGTGCCAGCAGTACGTACTTCCCGCGTCCCGGGGAGCTGTTTTTT.

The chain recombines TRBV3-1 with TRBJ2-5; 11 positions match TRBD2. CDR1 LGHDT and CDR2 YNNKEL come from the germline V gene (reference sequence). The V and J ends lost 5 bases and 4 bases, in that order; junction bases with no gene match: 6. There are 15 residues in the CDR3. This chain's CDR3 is CASSTTTSGRETQYF. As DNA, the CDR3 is TGTGCCAGCAGCACCACCACTAGCGGGAGAGAGACCCAGTACTTC.

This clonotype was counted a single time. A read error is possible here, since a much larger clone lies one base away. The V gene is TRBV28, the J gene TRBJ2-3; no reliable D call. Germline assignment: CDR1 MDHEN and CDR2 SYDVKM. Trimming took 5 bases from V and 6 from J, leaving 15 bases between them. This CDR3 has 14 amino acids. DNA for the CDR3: TGTGCCAGCAGTGTAGTAGAGGTCCAGGATACGCAGTATTTT. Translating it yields CASSVVEVQDTQYF.

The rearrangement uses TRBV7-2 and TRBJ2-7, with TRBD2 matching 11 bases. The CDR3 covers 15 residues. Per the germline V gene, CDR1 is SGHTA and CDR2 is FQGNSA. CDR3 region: CGRSPGGTSGYEQYF. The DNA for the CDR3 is TGTGGCAGAAGCCCGGGCGGGACTAGCGGCTACGAGCAGTACTTC.

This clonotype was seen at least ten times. CDR3 in DNA: TGCAGTGCACCAAGGACGGAGGGCTACGAGCAGTACTTC. It translates to CSAPRTEGYEQYF. This sequence joins TRBV20-1 and TRBJ2-7, with a tentative D call TRBD2 (6 bases). This CDR3 is built from 13 residues. The germline V gene has CDR1 DFQATT and CDR2 SNEGSKA (reference sequence). With 6 bases removed from V and 3 bases from J, the gap between germline ends came to 15 bases.

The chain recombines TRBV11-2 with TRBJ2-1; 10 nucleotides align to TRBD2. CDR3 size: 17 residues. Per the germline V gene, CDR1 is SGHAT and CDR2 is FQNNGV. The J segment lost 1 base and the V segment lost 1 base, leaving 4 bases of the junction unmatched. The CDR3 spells CASSLVSGRRSYNEQFF. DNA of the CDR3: TGTGCCAGCAGCTTAGTTAGCGGGAGGAGGTCCTACAATGAGCAGTTCTTC.

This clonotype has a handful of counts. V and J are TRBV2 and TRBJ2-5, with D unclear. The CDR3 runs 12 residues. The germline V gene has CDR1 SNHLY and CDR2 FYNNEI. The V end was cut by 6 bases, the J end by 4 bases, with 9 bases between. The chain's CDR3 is CASSQSRETQYF. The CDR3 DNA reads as TGTGCCAGCAGCCAAAGTCGAGAGACCCAGTACTTC.